Reported below is one TCR beta chain. The CDR3 is made up of 20 amino acids. Trimming at V came to 5 bases and at J to 1 base, leaving 22 bases not matched to a gene. Germline CDR1 is SGHNT and CDR2 is YENEEA. The data originate from a study of technical replicates of blood from a handful of donors. Here immunoSEQ multiplex PCR was the method, and the copy in TCRdb shows in-frame clones only, minus some. The sample has about 83,000 clones, 85% to 95% seen once. This TCR derives from a human donor in good health. This chain joins TRBV11-3 and TRBJ2-5, with TRBD2 matching over 7 bases. The sequenced sample consisted of T cells isolated from PBMCs. The CDR3 region has the DNA TGTGCCAGCAGCACGAGCCCAGGACTAGTATACCCAACTACCCAAGAGACCCAGTACTTC. This encodes CASSTSPGLVYPTTQETQYF.